The 15 T cell receptor beta chains in this list originate from one sample, sequenced in a study of shared clonotypes between healthy human individuals. Using immunoSEQ multiplex PCR, the repertoire was profiled, and TCRdb retains in-frame clones only, with some absent. The data show some 1.5 million clones, roughly 96% seen once. The sample taken for sequencing was naive CD4+ T cells sorted from blood. Subset defined: CD45RA+ positively selected. These receptors all come from a man under 40 in good health.

The V and J genes are TRBV5-1 and TRBJ2-1; the match to TRBD2 covers 7 bases. With 6 bases clipped from V and 4 bases from J, the junction kept 7 bases outside the gene matches. Germline V gene lookup returns CDR1 SGHRS and CDR2 YFSETQ. The CDR3 covers 14 residues. The CDR3 nucleotides are TGCGCCAGCACGCGGGAGCTAAATTACAATGAGCAGTTCTTC. Translation gives CASTRELNYNEQFF.

The chain links TRBV2 to TRBJ2-7, with unresolved D. Between the trimmed V and J ends, which lost 3 bases and 1 base, there was a span of 10 bases. Germline assignment: CDR1 SNHLY and CDR2 FYNNEI. The CDR3 is 14 residues long. Here the CDR3 reads CASSERIDSYEQYF. The CDR3 DNA follows: TGTGCCAGCAGTGAGAGGATAGATTCCTACGAGCAGTACTTC.

CDR3 sequence reads: CASSPLGLAGGTDTQYF. In nucleotides, the CDR3 is TGTGCCAGCTCACCACTGGGACTAGCGGGAGGAACAGATACGCAGTATTTT. This sequence joins TRBV18 and TRBJ2-3; 15 bases are a match to TRBD2. This CDR3 contains 17 residues. From germline, CDR1 is KGHSH and CDR2 LQKENI. V was pared by 1 base and J by 3 bases, with 2 bases of the junction left unmatched.

The chain combines TRBV19 with TRBJ2-2; tentative D call: TRBD1 (5 bases). V was cut by 7 bases and J by 3 bases, with 15 bases left in between. The CDR3 runs to 15 residues. Germline V gene sequence: CDR1 LNHDA, CDR2 SQIVND (reference sequence). CDR3: CASKGSTGDTGELFF. In DNA form, the CDR3 reads TGTGCCAGTAAGGGGTCGACCGGAGACACCGGGGAGCTGTTTTTT. The full variable domain, completed using reference TRBV19 and TRBJ2-2, is DGGITQSPKYLFRKEGQNVTLSCEQNLNHDAMYWYRQDPGQGLRLIYYSQIVNDFQKGDIAEGYSVSREKKESFPLTVTSAQKNPTAFYLCASKGSTGDTGELFFGEGSRLTVL.

The rearrangement links TRBV2 to TRBJ2-2; perhaps TRBD2 as D (5 bases). The CDR3 runs 13 residues. V was pared by 6 bases and J by 8 bases, with 13 bases between. Germline V lookup: CDR1 SNHLY, CDR2 FYNNEI. The CDR3 DNA reads TGTGCCAGCAGGGCCGAGGGTTTGGGGGAGCTGTTTTTT. It translates to CASRAEGLGELFF.

The chain recombines TRBV7-9 with TRBJ2-1; TRBD2 matches 8 bases. The ends lost 3 bases at V and 2 bases at J; junction bases unmatched: 9. Germline-derived CDR1 and CDR2 are SEHNR and FQNEAQ (reference sequence). This CDR3 region has 17 residues. The CDR3 protein is CASSLVGRGSAYNEQFF. The CDR3 nucleotides are TGTGCCAGCAGCTTGGTCGGGAGGGGGAGTGCCTACAATGAGCAGTTCTTC.

The V and J genes are TRBV6-1 and TRBJ2-7, with 7 nucleotides matching TRBD2. With 5 bases clipped from V and 0 bases from J, the junction kept 7 bases outside the gene matches. CDR1 and CDR2 from the germline V gene are MNHNS and SASEGT. The CDR3 spans 15 residues. The CDR3: CASSFLGTNSYEQYF. CDR3 bases: TGTGCCAGCAGTTTCTTGGGGACTAACTCCTACGAGCAGTACTTC.

Concerning this clone itself: The sample contains more than one DNA sequence encoding this CDR3. The chain is built from TRBV7-9 and TRBJ1-1, with 7 positions matching TRBD1. The CDR3 extends over 15 amino acids. CDR1 is SEHNR, CDR2 FQNEAQ, per germline (reference sequence). The V segment lost 1 base and the J segment 0 bases; nucleotides outside the gene matches: 2. CDR3 region: CASSLGDRLNTEAFF. The CDR3 DNA reads TGTGCCAGCAGCTTAGGGGACAGACTGAACACTGAAGCTTTCTTT.

This clone was seen only once. The chain uses TRBV9 and TRBJ2-5, with D perhaps matching TRBD2 (6 bases). With 0 bases removed from V and 5 bases from J, the gap between germline ends came to 11 bases. This CDR3 contains 14 residues. CDR1 and CDR2 from the germline V gene are SGDLS and YYNGEE. The CDR3 bases are TGTGCCAGCAGCGTAGGCGGGGCCCTCGAGACCCAGTACTTC. Encoded protein: CASSVGGALETQYF.

V usage is TRBV7-2 and J usage is TRBJ2-1; 8 bases are shared with TRBD2. This CDR3 has 16 amino acids. The V segment lost 5 bases and the J segment 3 bases; nucleotides outside the gene matches: 9. Germline-derived CDR1 and CDR2 are SGHTA and FQGNSA. CDR3 sequence (DNA): TGTGCCAGCAGCCGACCAGGACTAGCCGTCTACAATGAGCAGTTCTTC. This translates into CASSRPGLAVYNEQFF.

This clone was detected only a few times. The V call is TRBV20-1, the J call TRBJ1-1; unclear D gene. Germline V gene lookup returns CDR1 DFQATT and CDR2 SNEGSKA (reference sequence). CDR3 size: 11 residues. The DNA for the CDR3 is TGCAGGGGCCGGGATAGGACTGAAGCTTTCTTT. Translation: CRGRDRTEAFF.

A word on this clone: At one boundary the junction diverges from the germline segment, which might be a read error. The V gene is TRBV5-5, the J gene TRBJ2-5; 10 positions match TRBD2. The V gene's germline CDR1 is SGHKS and CDR2 YYEKEE (reference sequence). The CDR3 consists of 13 residues. The CDR3 here is CASSLVVLAGNNF. In DNA form, the CDR3 reads TGTGCCAGCAGCTTGGTGGTACTAGCGGGGAATAACTTC.

V and J are TRBV2 and TRBJ1-1; D is perhaps TRBD1 (6 bases). V was trimmed by 7 bases and J by 6 bases, leaving 15 bases between them. Germline V gene lookup returns CDR1 SNHLY and CDR2 FYNNEI. The CDR3 has 13 residues. CDR3 sequence (DNA): TGTGCCAGCACACAGGGAGTATGGGCTGAAGCTTTCTTT. It is translated as CASTQGVWAEAFF.

For the CDR3, the DNA is TGCAGTGCTAGAGGCTTCAATGAAGCTTTCTTT. Encoded protein: CSARGFNEAFF. V usage is TRBV20-1 and J usage is TRBJ1-1; D gene unclear. The ends were cut back, 1 base at V and 7 bases at J, with 7 bases in the middle. Germline assignment: CDR1 DFQATT and CDR2 SNEGSKA (reference sequence). This CDR3 comprises 11 residues.

This clone was found once. The chain employs TRBV7-9 and TRBJ1-6, with 11 positions matching TRBD1. Losses at the gene ends were 2 bases for V and 9 bases for J; bases not matched to a gene: 3. CDR3 length: 15 residues. Germline loops: CDR1 SEHNR, CDR2 FQNEAQ (reference sequence). Written as DNA, the CDR3 is TGTGCCAGCAGCTTAATGGGGACAGGGGGTTCACCCCTCCACTTT. It translates to CASSLMGTGGSPLHF.